This T cell receptor (beta chain) was sequenced for a study of identical twins. This CDR3 spans 22 amino acids. Germline values: CDR1 MDHEN, CDR2 SYDVKM. Losses at the gene ends were 2 bases for V and 1 base for J; bases not matched to a gene: 19. A few counts support this clonotype. One entry per CDR3 protein results from TCRdb running MiXCR on the 5' RACE reads. The profile shows about 240,000 distinct CDR3 sequences, 10% to 13% of them singletons. The chain links TRBV28 to TRBJ2-2; the match to TRBD2 covers 10 bases. The TCR comes from a man in his fifties in good health. What was sequenced was memory T cells sorted from blood. CDR3 nucleotide sequence: TGTGCCAGCAGTTTAGGCCCTCCCGGGAGCGGGAGGGCCTCGGGGAACACCGGGGAGCTGTTTTTT. Translation gives CASSLGPPGSGRASGNTGELFF.